Below are 20 T cell receptor beta chains sequenced from a single sample in a study of regulatory T cells in long-lasting Graves disease. The time point is: newly diagnosed GD, antithyroid drugs for less than 3 months. RNA extracted from PBMCs served as the sequencing template. Libraries of TCR beta came from iRepertoire HTBI primers plus Arm-PCR of CDR3 regions. TCRdb passed the multiplex PCR reads through MiXCR, listing each CDR3 protein once. The sample contains 350,000 to 400,000 distinct CDR3 sequences, 16% of which appear only once. The same sample was also used in a study of T cells in Graves' hyperthyroidism and ophthalmopathy.

This specimen was peripheral blood mononuclear cells (PBMCs), taken at new diagnosis, from a patient treated with antithyroid drugs. The origin of the receptors is a woman under 30 with Graves disease.

This clonotype was counted ten times or more. The J gene is TRBJ2-1, the V gene TRBV7-3, with D perhaps being TRBD1 or TRBD2 (5 bases each). Trimming stripped 5 bases from V and 5 bases from J, with 19 bases between. Germline V lookup: CDR1 SGHTA, CDR2 FQGTGA. The CDR3 is made up of 16 amino acids. CDR3 in amino acids: CASSRTGTAVDNEQFF. DNA of the CDR3: TGTGCCAGCAGCCGAACCGGGACCGCCGTTGACAATGAGCAGTTCTTC.

At least ten counts were recorded for this clonotype. The chain uses TRBV28 and TRBJ1-4; a possible D gene is TRBD1 (5 bases). Germline V gene data show CDR1 as MDHEN and CDR2 as SYDVKM. CDR3 length: 15 amino acids. V was trimmed by 3 bases and J by 8 bases, leaving 16 bases between them. CDR3 region: CASSFVRGGMEKLFF. CDR3 DNA: TGTGCCAGCAGTTTCGTGAGGGGAGGGATGGAAAAACTGTTTTTT. Together with reference TRBV28 and TRBJ1-4, the CDR3 gives the full variable domain: DVKVTQSSRYLVKRTGEKVFLECVQDMDHENMFWYRQDPGLGLRLIYFSYDVKMKEKGDIPEGYSVSREKKERFSLILESASTNQTSMYLCASSFVRGGMEKLFFGSGTQLSVL.

This clonotype has a count of ten or more. V is TRBV28 and J is TRBJ2-6, with D maybe TRBD1 (6 bases). Germline CDR1 is MDHEN and CDR2 is SYDVKM. The CDR3 runs to 16 residues. V gave up 3 bases and J gave up 2 bases, with 11 bases separating them. CDR3 in DNA: TGTGCCAGCAGTTTCCCCTGGGACACTGGGGCCAACGTCCTGACTTTC. This encodes CASSFPWDTGANVLTF.

In regard to this clonotype: A single base separates this from a much larger clone, so it may be a read error. The CDR3 DNA reads as TGTGCTAGTGGTTTGGCACGGACTAGCGGTATTTACGAGCAGTACTTC. Residues: CASGLARTSGIYEQYF. The chain joins TRBV12-5 to TRBJ2-7; TRBD2 agrees at 10 bases. Germline assignment: CDR1 LGHNT and CDR2 FRNRAP. The CDR3 is 16 amino acids. Unmatched junction bases numbered 7, after V lost 1 base and J lost 4 bases.

The gene calls are TRBV29-1 and TRBJ2-4; no reliable D call. CDR1 and CDR2 (germline): SQVTM, ANQGSEA. There are 11 residues in the CDR3. V dropped 8 bases and J dropped 8 bases, with 13 bases sitting between them. The CDR3 DNA reads as TGCAGCACTCAGTACCGAGACATTCAGTACTTC. Amino acids: CSTQYRDIQYF.

Comments on this clonotype: Given a much more abundant clone one base away, this may be a read error. This sequence joins TRBV3-1 and TRBJ2-5, with 12 bases fitting TRBD2. Trimming at V came to 0 bases and at J to 7 bases, leaving 6 bases not matched to a gene. CDR1 is LGHDT, CDR2 YNNKEL, per germline (reference sequence). The CDR3 is made up of 16 amino acids. The CDR3 nucleotides are TGTGCCAGCAGCCAAGAACTAGCGGGGGGTAGAGGGACCCAGTACTTC. Translation: CASSQELAGGRGTQYF.

This clonotype has more than one count but fewer than ten. This chain connects TRBV28 to TRBJ1-6; D is uncertain. The V gene lost 5 bases and the J gene lost 15 bases, with 11 bases spanning the gap. The CDR3 is made up of 11 amino acids. The germline V gene encodes CDR1 MDHEN and CDR2 SYDVKM. CDR3 amino acids: CASSPSFLLHF. Written as DNA, the CDR3 is TGTGCCAGCAGTCCTAGCTTCCTCCTCCACTTT.

The rearrangement joins TRBV5-1 to TRBJ2-5, with D possibly being TRBD1 (5 bases). The CDR3 covers 18 residues. Germline loops: CDR1 SGHRS, CDR2 YFSETQ. V was cut by 3 bases and J by 2 bases, with 23 bases left in between. The CDR3 DNA follows: TGCGCCAGCAGCTACCCACCCCCAGAACAGGCGCGACAAGAGACCCAGTACTTC. Protein: CASSYPPPEQARQETQYF.

This clonotype was counted ten times or more. This chain uses TRBV20-1 with TRBJ2-1; 9 bases fit TRBD2. J was trimmed by 7 bases and V by 4 bases; bases with no gene match: 8. Germline lookup yields CDR1 DFQATT and CDR2 SNEGSKA (reference sequence). The CDR3 has 14 residues. In nucleotides, the CDR3 is TGCAGTGCTAACCCCAGAGCGGGGGGAAATGAGCAGTTCTTC. Residues: CSANPRAGGNEQFF.

This clonotype appeared many times. This chain connects TRBV11-2 to TRBJ1-5; the D is unclear. Germline assignment: CDR1 SGHAT and CDR2 FQNNGV. This CDR3 comprises 13 residues. Trimming cost V 2 bases and J 2 bases, with 4 bases left between them. DNA for the CDR3: TGTGCCAGCAGCTTATTCGGCAATCAGCCCCAGCATTTT. It yields the protein CASSLFGNQPQHF.

Concerning this clonotype itself: One base away lies a much larger clone, so this may be a sequencing read error. Lacking the conserved final phenylalanine or tryptophan, this CDR3 likely reflects a read error. V is TRBV6-2 or TRBV6-3 and J is TRBJ1-1; perhaps TRBD1 as D (6 bases). Germline assignment: CDR1 MNHEY and CDR2 SVGEGT. V was cut by 5 bases and J by 6 bases, with 13 bases left in between. The CDR3 sequence is 13 residues long. The chain's CDR3 is CASSRTGGAEAFS. CDR3 sequence (DNA): TGTGCCAGCAGTCGAACTGGGGGCGCTGAAGCTTTCTCT.

At least ten counts were recorded for this clonotype. V usage is TRBV20-1 and J usage is TRBJ1-1; 8 bases are shared with TRBD1. Looked up from germline, CDR1 is DFQATT and CDR2 is SNEGSKA (reference sequence). The CDR3 length is 14 residues. The junction had 2 bases not matched to a gene; V was cut back by 1 base and J by 1 base. CDR3 in amino acids: CSARVTGGNTEAFF. For the CDR3, the DNA is TGCAGTGCTAGAGTCACAGGGGGGAACACTGAAGCTTTCTTT.

The chain links TRBV20-1 to TRBJ1-4; the match to TRBD1 covers 7 bases. The V segment lost 5 bases and the J segment 7 bases; nucleotides outside the gene matches: 13. This CDR3 region has 15 residues. Germline V lookup: CDR1 DFQATT, CDR2 SNEGSKA (reference sequence). DNA for the CDR3: TGCAGTGCTTACACTGACAGGGTTAGGGGTGAAAAACTGTTTTTT. This gives the protein CSAYTDRVRGEKLFF.

This clonotype was seen repeatedly, ten times or more. V gene TRBV4-1 combines with J gene TRBJ2-1; maybe TRBD1 (6 bases). In germline, CDR1 is MGHRA, CDR2 YSYEKL. Trimming removed 1 base at V and 6 bases at J, with 10 bases between. The CDR3 sequence is 14 residues long. CDR3 residues: CASSQGGGINEQFF. The CDR3 DNA reads TGCGCCAGCAGCCAAGGAGGGGGAATCAATGAGCAGTTCTTC.

This clonotype was counted many times. The chain uses TRBV5-1 and TRBJ2-3; the match to TRBD1 covers 7 bases. From germline, CDR1 is SGHRS and CDR2 YFSETQ. This CDR3 contains 16 residues. V was clipped by 4 bases and J by 0 bases; unmatched bases: 8. CDR3 DNA sequence: TGCGCCAGCAGCCCCTGGGGACAGAAAAGCACAGATACGCAGTATTTT. Amino acid sequence: CASSPWGQKSTDTQYF. The variable domain in full, with the rest retrieved from reference TRBV5-1 and TRBJ2-3, is KAGVTQTPRYLIKTRGQQVTLSCSPISGHRSVSWYQQTPGQGLQFLFEYFSETQRNKGNFPGRFSGRQFSNSRSEMNVSTLELGDSALYLCASSPWGQKSTDTQYFGPGTRLTVL.

This clonotype appeared many times. The chain combines TRBV2 with TRBJ2-1, with 9 bases matching TRBD2. V lost 6 bases and J lost 0; bases outside the gene matches: 9. This CDR3 has 17 residues. CDR1 and CDR2 from the germline V gene are SNHLY and FYNNEI. In DNA, the CDR3 is TGTGCCAGCAGCAACTCAGCGGGAGGCCCCTCCTACAATGAGCAGTTCTTC. It encodes CASSNSAGGPSYNEQFF.

This clonotype was recorded many times. This rearrangement joins TRBV24-1 to TRBJ2-1; 9 bases line up with TRBD2. V lost 2 bases and J lost 4; bases outside the gene matches: 5. CDR1 and CDR2 from the germline V gene are KGHDR and SFDVKD. This CDR3 contains 16 residues. This CDR3 is CATSDSRAGGYNEQFF. The DNA for the CDR3 is TGTGCCACCAGTGATTCTCGAGCGGGAGGATACAATGAGCAGTTCTTC.

The table lists this clonotype with many counts. This chain joins TRBV3-1 and TRBJ1-3; D is undetermined. The CDR3 extends over 14 amino acids. Germline V lookup: CDR1 LGHDT, CDR2 YNNKEL (reference sequence). Trimming left V 2 bases short and J 2 bases short, with 7 bases between. The CDR3 DNA is TGTGCCAGCAGCCAACAGGTTACTGGAAACACCATATATTTT. Amino acid sequence: CASSQQVTGNTIYF.

The chain couples TRBV24-1 to TRBJ2-1; 11 positions agree with TRBD1. The CDR3 is made up of 17 amino acids. CDR1 KGHDR and CDR2 SFDVKD come from the germline V gene. Trimming cost V 3 bases and J 4 bases; bases outside gene matches: 7. The CDR3 protein is CATSDLGGTGGYNEQFF. CDR3 DNA sequence: TGTGCCACCAGTGATCTGGGGGGGACAGGGGGATACAATGAGCAGTTCTTC.

This clonotype was seen many times. The chain links TRBV7-9 to TRBJ1-4; D call uncertain. Germline V gene sequence: CDR1 SEHNR, CDR2 FQNEAQ (reference sequence). There are 12 residues in the CDR3. V was shortened by 1 base and J by 7 bases, with 4 bases between the two germline ends. The CDR3 DNA follows: TGTGCCAGCAGCTTAGATCCTGAAAAACTGTTTTTT. Its translation: CASSLDPEKLFF.